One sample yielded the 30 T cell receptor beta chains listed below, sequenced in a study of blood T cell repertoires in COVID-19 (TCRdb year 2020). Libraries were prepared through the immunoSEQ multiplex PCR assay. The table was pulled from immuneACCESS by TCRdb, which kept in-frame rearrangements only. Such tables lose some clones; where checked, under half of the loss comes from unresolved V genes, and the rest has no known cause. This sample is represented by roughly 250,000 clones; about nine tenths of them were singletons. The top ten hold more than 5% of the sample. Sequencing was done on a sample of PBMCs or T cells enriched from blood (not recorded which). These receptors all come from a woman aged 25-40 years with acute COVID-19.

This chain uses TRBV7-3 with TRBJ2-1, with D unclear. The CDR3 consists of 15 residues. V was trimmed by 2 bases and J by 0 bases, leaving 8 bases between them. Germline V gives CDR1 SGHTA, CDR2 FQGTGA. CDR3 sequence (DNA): TGTGCCAGCAGCTTAGACCCGGGCTCCTACAATGAGCAGTTCTTC. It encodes CASSLDPGSYNEQFF. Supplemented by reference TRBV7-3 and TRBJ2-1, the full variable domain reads GAGVSQTPSNKVTEKGKYVELRCDPISGHTALYWYRQSLGQGPEFLIYFQGTGAADDSGLPNDRFFAVRPEGSVSTLKIQRTERGDSAVYLCASSLDPGSYNEQFFGPGTRLTVL.

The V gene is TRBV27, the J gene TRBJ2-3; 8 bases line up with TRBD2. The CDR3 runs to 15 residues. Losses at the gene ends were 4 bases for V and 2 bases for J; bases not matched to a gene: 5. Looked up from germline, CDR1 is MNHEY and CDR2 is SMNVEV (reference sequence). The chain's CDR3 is CASSWSGSDTDTQYF. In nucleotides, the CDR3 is TGTGCCAGCAGTTGGAGCGGGAGCGACACAGATACGCAGTATTTT.

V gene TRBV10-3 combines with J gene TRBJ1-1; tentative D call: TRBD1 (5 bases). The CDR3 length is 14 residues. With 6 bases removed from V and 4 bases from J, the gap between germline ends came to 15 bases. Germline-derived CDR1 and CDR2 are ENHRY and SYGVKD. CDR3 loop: CAIRQDPLGTEAFF. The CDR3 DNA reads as TGTGCCATCAGACAGGACCCGTTGGGCACTGAAGCTTTCTTT.

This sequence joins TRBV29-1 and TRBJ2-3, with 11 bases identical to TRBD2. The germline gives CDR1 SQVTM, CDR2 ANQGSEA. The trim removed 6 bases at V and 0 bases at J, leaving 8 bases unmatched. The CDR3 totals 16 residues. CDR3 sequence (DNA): TGCAGCGTCCAAGCGGGACTAGCGGATAGCACAGATACGCAGTATTTT. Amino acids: CSVQAGLADSTDTQYF.

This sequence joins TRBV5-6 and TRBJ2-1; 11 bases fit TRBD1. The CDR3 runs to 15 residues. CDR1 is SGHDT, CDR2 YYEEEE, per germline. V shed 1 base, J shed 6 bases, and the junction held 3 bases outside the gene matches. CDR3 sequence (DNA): TGTGCCAGCAGCTTGATCGGGACAGGGGGCAATGAGCAGTTCTTC. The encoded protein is CASSLIGTGGNEQFF.

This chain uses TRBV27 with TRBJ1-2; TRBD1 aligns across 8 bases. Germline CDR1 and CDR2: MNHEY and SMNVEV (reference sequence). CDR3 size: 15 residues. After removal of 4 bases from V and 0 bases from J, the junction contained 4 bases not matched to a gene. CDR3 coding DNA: TGTGCCAGCAGTTATACAGGGGGGGCTAACTATGGCTACACCTTC. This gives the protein CASSYTGGANYGYTF.

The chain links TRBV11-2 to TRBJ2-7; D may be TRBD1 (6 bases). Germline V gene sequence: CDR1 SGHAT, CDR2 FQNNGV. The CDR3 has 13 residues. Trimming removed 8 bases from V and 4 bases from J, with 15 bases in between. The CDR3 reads CASQKTGRYEQYF. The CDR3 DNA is TGTGCCAGCCAGAAGACAGGCAGGTACGAGCAGTACTTC.

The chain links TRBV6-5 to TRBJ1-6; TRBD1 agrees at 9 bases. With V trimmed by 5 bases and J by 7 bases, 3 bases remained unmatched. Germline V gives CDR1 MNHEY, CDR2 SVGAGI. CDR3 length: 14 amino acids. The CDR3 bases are TGTGCCAGCAGTCGGGACAGGGTGAATTCACCCCTCCACTTT. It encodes CASSRDRVNSPLHF.

The CDR3 region has the DNA TGCGCCAGCAGCGGACAGGGGAGAGGCTACACCTTC. Protein product: CASSGQGRGYTF. The chain joins TRBV5-1 to TRBJ1-2; 9 positions match TRBD1. The V gene's germline CDR1 is SGHRS and CDR2 YFSETQ. The junction had 3 bases not matched to a gene; V was cut back by 4 bases and J by 8 bases. There are 12 residues in the CDR3.

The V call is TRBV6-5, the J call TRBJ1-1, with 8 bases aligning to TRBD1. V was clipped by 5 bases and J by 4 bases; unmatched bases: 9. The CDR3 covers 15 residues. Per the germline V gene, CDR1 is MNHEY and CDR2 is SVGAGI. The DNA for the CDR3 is TGTGCCAGCAGTCTAACAGGGGGTCCTACCACTGAAGCTTTCTTT. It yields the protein CASSLTGGPTTEAFF.

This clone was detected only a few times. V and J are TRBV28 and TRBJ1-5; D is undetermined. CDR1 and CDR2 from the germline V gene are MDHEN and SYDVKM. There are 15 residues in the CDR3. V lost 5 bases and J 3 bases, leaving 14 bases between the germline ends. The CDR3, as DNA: TGTGCCAGCAGTCCCCCCGACACCTACAATCAGCCCCAGCATTTT. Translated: CASSPPDTYNQPQHF.

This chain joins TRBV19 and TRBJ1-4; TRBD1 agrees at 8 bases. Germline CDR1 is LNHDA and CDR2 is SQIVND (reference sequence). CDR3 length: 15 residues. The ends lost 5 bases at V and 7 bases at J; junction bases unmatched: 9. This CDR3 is CASSAYRGRGEKLFF. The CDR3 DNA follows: TGTGCCAGTAGTGCCTACAGGGGGAGAGGTGAAAAACTGTTTTTT.

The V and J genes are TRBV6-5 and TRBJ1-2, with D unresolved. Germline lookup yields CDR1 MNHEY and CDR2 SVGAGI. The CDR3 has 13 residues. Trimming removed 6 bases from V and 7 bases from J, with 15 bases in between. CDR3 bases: TGTGCCAGCAGCAATACACCGCGGCGTGGCTACACCTTC. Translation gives CASSNTPRRGYTF.

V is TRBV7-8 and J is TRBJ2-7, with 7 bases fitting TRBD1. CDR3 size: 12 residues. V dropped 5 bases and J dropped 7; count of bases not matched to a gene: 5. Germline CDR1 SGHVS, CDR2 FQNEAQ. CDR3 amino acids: CASSPTGVEQYF. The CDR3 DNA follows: TGTGCCAGCAGCCCCACAGGGGTGGAGCAGTACTTC.

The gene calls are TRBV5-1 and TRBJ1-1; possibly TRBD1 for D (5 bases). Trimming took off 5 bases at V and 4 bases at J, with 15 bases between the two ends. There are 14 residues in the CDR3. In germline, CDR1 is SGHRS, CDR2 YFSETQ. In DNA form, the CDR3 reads TGCGCCAGCAGTGCATGGGGGGAGGGCACTGAAGCTTTCTTT. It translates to CASSAWGEGTEAFF.

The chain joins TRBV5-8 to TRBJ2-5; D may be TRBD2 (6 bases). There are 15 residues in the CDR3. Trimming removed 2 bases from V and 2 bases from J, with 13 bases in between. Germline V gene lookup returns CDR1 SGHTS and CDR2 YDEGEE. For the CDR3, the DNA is TGTGCCAGCAGCTTTGGAGGGGCGAGGCAAGAGACCCAGTACTTC. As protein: CASSFGGARQETQYF.

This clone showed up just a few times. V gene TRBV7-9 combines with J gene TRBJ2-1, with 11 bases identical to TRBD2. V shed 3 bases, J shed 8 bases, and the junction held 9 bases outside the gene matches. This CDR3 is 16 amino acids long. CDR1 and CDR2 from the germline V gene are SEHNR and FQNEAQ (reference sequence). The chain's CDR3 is CASSFGLAGGGDEQFF. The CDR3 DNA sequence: TGTGCCAGCAGCTTTGGGCTAGCGGGAGGTGGGGATGAGCAGTTCTTC.

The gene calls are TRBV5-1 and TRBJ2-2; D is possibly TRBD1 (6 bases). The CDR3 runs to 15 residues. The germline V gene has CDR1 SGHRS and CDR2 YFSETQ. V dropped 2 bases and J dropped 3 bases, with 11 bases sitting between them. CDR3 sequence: CASSFVSGDTGELFF. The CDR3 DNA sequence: TGCGCCAGCAGCTTTGTGTCAGGGGACACCGGGGAGCTGTTTTTT.

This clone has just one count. Here the CDR3 reads CASSLGGDREETQYF. The CDR3 DNA reads TGTGCCAGCAGCTTGGGGGGGGACAGGGAAGAGACCCAGTACTTC. J is TRBJ2-5 and V is TRBV5-4; 9 positions agree with TRBD1. Germline V gene data show CDR1 as SGHNT and CDR2 as YYREEE (reference sequence). CDR3 length: 15 residues. Trimming took 0 bases from V and 3 from J; bases not matched to a gene: 3.

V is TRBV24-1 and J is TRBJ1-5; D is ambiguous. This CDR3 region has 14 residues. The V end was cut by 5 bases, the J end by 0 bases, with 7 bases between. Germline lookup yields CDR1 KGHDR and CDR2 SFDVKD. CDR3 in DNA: TGTGCCACCAGTGGAGGGAATAGCAATCAGCCCCAGCATTTT. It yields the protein CATSGGNSNQPQHF.

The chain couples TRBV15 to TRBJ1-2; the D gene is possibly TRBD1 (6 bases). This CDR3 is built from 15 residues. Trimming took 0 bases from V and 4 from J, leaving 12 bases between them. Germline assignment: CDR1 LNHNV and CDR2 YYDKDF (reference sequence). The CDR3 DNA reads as TGTGCCACCAGCAGAGAGAGACAGGCTTCCTATGGCTACACCTTC. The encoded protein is CATSRERQASYGYTF.

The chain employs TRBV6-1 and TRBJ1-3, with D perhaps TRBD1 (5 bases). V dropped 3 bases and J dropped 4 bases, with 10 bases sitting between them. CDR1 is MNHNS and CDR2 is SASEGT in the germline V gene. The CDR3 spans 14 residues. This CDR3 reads CASSDGRVGNTIYF. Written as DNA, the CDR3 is TGTGCCAGCAGTGACGGCAGGGTCGGAAACACCATATATTTT.

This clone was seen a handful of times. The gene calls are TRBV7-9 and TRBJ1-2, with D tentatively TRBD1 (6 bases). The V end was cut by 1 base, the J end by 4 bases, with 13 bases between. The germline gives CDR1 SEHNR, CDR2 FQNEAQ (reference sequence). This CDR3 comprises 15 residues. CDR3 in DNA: TGTGCCAGCAGCTTAGAATCAGGGGTTCGCTATGGCTACACCTTC. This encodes CASSLESGVRYGYTF.

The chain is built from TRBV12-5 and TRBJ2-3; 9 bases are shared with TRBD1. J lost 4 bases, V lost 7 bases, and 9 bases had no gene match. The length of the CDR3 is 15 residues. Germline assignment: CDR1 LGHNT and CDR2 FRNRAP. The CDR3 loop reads CASVTSGQGPDTQYF. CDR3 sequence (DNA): TGTGCTAGTGTCACGTCGGGACAGGGTCCAGATACGCAGTATTTT.

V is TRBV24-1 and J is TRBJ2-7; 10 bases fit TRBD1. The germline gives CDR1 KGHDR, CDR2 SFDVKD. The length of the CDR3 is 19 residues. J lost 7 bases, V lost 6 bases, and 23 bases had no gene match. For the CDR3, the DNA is TGTGCCACCAGTCCCGGACAGGGGGTTTTTGGGCCTTTTCCGGGGGAGCAGTACTTC. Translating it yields CATSPGQGVFGPFPGEQYF.

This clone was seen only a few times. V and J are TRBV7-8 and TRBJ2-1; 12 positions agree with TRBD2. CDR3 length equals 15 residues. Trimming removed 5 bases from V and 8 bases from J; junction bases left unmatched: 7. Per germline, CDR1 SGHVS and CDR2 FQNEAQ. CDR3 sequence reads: CASSRGTSGWYEQFF. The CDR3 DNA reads TGTGCCAGCAGCCGAGGGACTAGCGGGTGGTATGAGCAGTTCTTC.

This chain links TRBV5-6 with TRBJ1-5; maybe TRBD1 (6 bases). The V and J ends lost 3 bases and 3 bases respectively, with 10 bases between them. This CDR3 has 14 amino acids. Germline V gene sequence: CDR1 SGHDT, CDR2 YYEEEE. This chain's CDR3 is CASSWQGPNQPQHF. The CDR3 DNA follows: TGTGCCAGCAGCTGGCAGGGGCCCAATCAGCCCCAGCATTTT. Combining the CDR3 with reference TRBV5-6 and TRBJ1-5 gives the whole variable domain DAGVTQSPTHLIKTRGQQVTLRCSPKSGHDTVSWYQQALGQGPQFIFQYYEEEERQRGNFPDRFSGHQFPNYSSELNVNALLLGDSALYLCASSWQGPNQPQHFGDGTRLSIL.

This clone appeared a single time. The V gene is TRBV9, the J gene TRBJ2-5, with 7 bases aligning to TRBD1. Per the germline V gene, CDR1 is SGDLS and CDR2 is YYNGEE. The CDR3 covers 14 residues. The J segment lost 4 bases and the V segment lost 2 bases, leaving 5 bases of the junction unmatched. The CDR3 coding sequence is TGTGCCAGCAGCGTCGAAGGGGGCGGAGAGACCCAGTACTTC. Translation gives CASSVEGGGETQYF.

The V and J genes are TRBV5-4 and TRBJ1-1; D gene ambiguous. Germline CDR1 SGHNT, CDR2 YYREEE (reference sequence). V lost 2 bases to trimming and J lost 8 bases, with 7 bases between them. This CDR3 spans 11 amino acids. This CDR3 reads CASSFELEAFF. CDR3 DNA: TGTGCCAGCAGCTTCGAGTTGGAAGCTTTCTTT.

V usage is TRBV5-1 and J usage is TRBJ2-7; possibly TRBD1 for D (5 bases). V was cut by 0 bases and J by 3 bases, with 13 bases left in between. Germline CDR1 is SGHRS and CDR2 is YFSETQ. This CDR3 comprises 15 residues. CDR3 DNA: TGCGCCAGCAGCTTGGCCCAGGGCGCCAACTACGAGCAGTACTTC. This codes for CASSLAQGANYEQYF.